Listed here is a single T cell receptor beta chain. The entry originates in a study of control samples from healthy donors and cancer patients. Measured with immunoSEQ multiplex PCR; TCRdb has only the in-frame clones, and not every one. This sample has 150,000 to 200,000 clones; about 90% occur once, and the top ten carry 0.68%. The ends lost 4 bases at V and 6 bases at J; junction bases unmatched: 8. The CDR3 is made up of 15 amino acids. Germline V lookup: CDR1 MGHRA, CDR2 YSYEKL. This TCR derives from a woman aged 25-40 years in good health. The material sequenced was blood. This chain connects TRBV4-1 to TRBJ2-1; 8 bases line up with TRBD2. The CDR3 loop reads CASSLLGLAGNEQFF. The CDR3 nucleotides are TGCGCCAGCAGCCTTCTCGGACTAGCAGGCAATGAGCAGTTCTTC.